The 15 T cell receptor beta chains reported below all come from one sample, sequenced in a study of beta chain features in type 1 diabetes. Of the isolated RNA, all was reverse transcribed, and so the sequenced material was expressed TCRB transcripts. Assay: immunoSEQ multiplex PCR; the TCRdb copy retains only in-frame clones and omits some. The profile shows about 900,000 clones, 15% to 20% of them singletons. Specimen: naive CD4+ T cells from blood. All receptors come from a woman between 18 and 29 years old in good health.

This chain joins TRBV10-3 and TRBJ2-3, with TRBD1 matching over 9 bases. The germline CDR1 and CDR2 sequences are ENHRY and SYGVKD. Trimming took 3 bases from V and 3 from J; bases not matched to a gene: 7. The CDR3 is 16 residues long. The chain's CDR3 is CAISERGQGLTDTQYF. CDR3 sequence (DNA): TGTGCCATCAGTGAAAGGGGACAGGGTTTGACAGATACGCAGTATTTT.

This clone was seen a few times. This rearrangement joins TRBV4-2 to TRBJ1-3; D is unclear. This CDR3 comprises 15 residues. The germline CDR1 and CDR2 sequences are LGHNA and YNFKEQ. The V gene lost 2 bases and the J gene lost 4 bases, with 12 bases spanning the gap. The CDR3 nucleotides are TGTGCCAGCAGCCAACGGGGTTCAACGGGAAACACCATATATTTT. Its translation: CASSQRGSTGNTIYF.

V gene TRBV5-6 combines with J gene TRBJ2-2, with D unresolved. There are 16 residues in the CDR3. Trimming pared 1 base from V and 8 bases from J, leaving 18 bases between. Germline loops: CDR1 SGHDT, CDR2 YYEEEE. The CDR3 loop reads CASSLYKAGVLGELFF. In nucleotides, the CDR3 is TGTGCCAGCAGCTTGTATAAAGCTGGGGTTTTAGGGGAGCTGTTTTTT.

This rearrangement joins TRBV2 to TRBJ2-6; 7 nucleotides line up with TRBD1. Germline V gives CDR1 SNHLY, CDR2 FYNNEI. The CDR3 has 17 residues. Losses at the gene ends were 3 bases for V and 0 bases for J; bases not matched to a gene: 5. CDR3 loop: CASSERQGISGANVLTF. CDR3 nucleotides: TGTGCCAGCAGTGAGAGACAGGGAATCTCTGGGGCCAACGTCCTGACTTTC.

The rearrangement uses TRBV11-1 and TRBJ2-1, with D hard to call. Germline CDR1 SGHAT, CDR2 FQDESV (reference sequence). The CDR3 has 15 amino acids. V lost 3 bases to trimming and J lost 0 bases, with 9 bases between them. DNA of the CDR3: TGTGCCAGCAGCTTGGGCATAAGCTCCTACAATGAGCAGTTCTTC. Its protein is CASSLGISSYNEQFF.

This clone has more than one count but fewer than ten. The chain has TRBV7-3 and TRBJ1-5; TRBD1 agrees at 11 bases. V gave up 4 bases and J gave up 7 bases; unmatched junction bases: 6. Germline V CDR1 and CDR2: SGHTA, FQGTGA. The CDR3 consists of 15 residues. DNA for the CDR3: TGTGCCAGCAGCTGGGGGACAGGGGGACGACAGCCCCAGCATTTT. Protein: CASSWGTGGRQPQHF.

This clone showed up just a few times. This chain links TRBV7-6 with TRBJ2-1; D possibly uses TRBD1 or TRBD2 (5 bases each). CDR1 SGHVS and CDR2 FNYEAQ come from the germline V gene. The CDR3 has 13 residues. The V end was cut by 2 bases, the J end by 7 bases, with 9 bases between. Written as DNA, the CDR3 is TGTGCCAGCAGCTTAAGGGACGGGAATGAGCAGTTCTTC. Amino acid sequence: CASSLRDGNEQFF.

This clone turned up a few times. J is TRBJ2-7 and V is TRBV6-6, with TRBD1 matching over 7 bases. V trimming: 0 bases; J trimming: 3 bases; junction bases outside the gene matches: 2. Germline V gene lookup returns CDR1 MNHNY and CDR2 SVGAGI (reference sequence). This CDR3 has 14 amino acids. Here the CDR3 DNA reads TGTGCCAGCAGTTACTCGACAGGGCTCTACGAGCAGTACTTC. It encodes CASSYSTGLYEQYF.

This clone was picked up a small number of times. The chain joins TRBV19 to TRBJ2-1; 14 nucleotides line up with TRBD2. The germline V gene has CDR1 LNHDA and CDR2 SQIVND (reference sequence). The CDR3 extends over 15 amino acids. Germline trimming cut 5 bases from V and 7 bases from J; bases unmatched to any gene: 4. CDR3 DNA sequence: TGTGCCAGTAGTCCTCGACTAGCGGGGGGGAATGAGCAGTTCTTC. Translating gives CASSPRLAGGNEQFF.

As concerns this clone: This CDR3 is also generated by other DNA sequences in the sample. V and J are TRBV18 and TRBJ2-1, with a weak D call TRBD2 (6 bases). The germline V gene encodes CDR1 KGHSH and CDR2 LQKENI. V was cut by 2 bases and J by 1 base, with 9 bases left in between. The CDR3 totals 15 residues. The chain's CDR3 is CASSPVSGSYNEQFF. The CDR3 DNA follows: TGTGCCAGCTCACCAGTTAGCGGATCCTACAATGAGCAGTTCTTC.

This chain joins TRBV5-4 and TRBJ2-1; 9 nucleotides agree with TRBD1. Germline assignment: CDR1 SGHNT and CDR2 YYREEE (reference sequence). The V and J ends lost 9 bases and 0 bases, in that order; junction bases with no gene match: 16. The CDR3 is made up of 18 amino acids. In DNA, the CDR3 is TGTGCCACAACCCCGGGACAGGGAAAATTCGGCTCCTACAATGAGCAGTTCTTC. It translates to CATTPGQGKFGSYNEQFF.

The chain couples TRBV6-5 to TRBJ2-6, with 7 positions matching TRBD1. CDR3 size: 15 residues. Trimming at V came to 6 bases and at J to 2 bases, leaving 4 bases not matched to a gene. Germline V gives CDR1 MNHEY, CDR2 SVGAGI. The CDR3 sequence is CASSLGTAGANVLTF. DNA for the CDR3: TGTGCCAGCAGCCTCGGGACAGCTGGGGCCAACGTCCTGACTTTC.

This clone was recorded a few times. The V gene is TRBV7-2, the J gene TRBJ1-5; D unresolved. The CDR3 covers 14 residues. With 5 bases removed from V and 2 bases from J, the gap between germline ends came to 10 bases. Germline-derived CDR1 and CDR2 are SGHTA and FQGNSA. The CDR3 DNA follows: TGTGCCAGCAGCATACACGGACGCAATCAGCCCCAGCATTTT. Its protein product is CASSIHGRNQPQHF.

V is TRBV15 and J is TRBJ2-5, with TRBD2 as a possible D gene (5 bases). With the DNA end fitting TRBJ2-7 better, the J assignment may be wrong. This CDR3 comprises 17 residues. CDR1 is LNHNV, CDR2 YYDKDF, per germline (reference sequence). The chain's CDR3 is CATSRDNSGWQTYEQYF. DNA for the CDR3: TGTGCCACCAGCAGAGATAATTCGGGATGGCAGACCTACGAGCAGTACTTC.

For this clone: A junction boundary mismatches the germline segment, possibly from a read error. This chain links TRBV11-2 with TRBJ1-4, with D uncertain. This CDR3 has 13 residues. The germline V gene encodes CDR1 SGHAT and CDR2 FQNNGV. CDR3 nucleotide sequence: TGCGCCAGCAGCCAAGCCGGGCGTGAGAAACTGTTTTTT. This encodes CASSQAGREKLFF.